One sample yielded the 8 T cell receptor beta chains listed below, sequenced in a study of PD-1 and CTLA-4 blockade in melanoma. TCRdb's copy holds only in-frame clones and misses some; the assay was immunoSEQ multiplex PCR. Of under 13,000 clones listed, 82% are singletons. Sequencing used CD8+ T cells from peripheral blood, obtained from a patient given anti-PD-1 treatment. All receptors come from a human donor with melanoma.

The gene calls are TRBV6-5 and TRBJ2-5; 7 positions agree with TRBD2. This CDR3 spans 13 amino acids. Looked up from germline, CDR1 is MNHEY and CDR2 is SVGAGI. J lost 5 bases, V lost 2 bases, and 2 bases had no gene match. CDR3 loop: CASSYRGGETQYF. DNA for the CDR3: TGTGCCAGCAGTTACAGGGGAGGGGAGACCCAGTACTTC.

The V gene is TRBV12-2, the J gene TRBJ2-4; TRBD2 is the table's D call, not checked against the DNA. TRBV12-2 is shown as a pseudogene. CDR3 length equals 16 residues. CDR3 bases: TGTGCAAGTCGCGTGACCGCGGGAGTGGGTCAAAACATTCAGTACTTC. This encodes CASRVTAGVGQNIQYF.

This clone was seen once. The V and J genes are TRBV5-6 and TRBJ1-2; D is perhaps TRBD1 (6 bases). Germline V gene lookup returns CDR1 SGHDT and CDR2 YYEEEE. The CDR3 loop spans 15 amino acids. The V end lost 0 bases, the J end lost 0 bases, and 9 bases lay between the germline ends. CDR3 bases: TGTGCCAGCAGCTTGGTTGGGGGCTCTAACTATGGCTACACCTTC. As protein: CASSLVGGSNYGYTF.

This clone was seen once. The V call is TRBV7-9, the J call TRBJ2-3; TRBD2 matches at 7 bases. The CDR3 length is 16 residues. Trimming at V came to 5 bases and at J to 4 bases, leaving 12 bases not matched to a gene. CDR1 and CDR2 from the germline V gene are SEHNR and FQNEAQ (reference sequence). The CDR3: CASSPLWGGDPDTQYF. The CDR3 DNA is TGTGCCAGCAGCCCACTCTGGGGGGGGGACCCAGATACGCAGTATTTT.

The V call is TRBV5-5, the J call TRBJ1-1; 9 nucleotides match TRBD1. The CDR3 is made up of 14 amino acids. J lost 6 bases, V lost 4 bases, and 7 bases had no gene match. CDR1 is SGHKS, CDR2 YYEKEE, per germline (reference sequence). The CDR3 nucleotides read TGTGCCAGCAGCATAACAGGGGGCACTTCTGAAGCTTTCTTT. As protein: CASSITGGTSEAFF.

This sequence joins TRBV11-2 and TRBJ2-1; D gene uncertain. Germline values: CDR1 SGHAT, CDR2 FQNNGV. This CDR3 is 12 amino acids long. Trimming left V 5 bases short and J 10 bases short, with 12 bases between. This CDR3 reads CASSHTSMEQFF. Written as DNA, the CDR3 is TGTGCCAGCAGCCATACCTCCATGGAGCAGTTCTTC.

This chain connects TRBV11-2 to TRBJ2-7; the match to TRBD1 covers 8 bases. The CDR3 is 13 amino acids. With V trimmed by 8 bases and J by 6 bases, 9 bases remained unmatched. Per the germline V gene, CDR1 is SGHAT and CDR2 is FQNNGV. CDR3 nucleotides: TGTGCCAGCGCGACAGGGGTCCCCTCCGAGCAGTACTTC. Translation gives CASATGVPSEQYF.

This rearrangement joins TRBV19 to TRBJ2-5; D may be TRBD2 (6 bases). V lost 5 bases, J lost 4 bases, and 14 bases lay in between. This CDR3 contains 14 residues. Germline assignment: CDR1 LNHDA and CDR2 SQIVND (reference sequence). The CDR3 sequence is CASSPQAEGETQYF. The DNA of the CDR3 is TGTGCCAGTAGTCCCCAAGCGGAGGGAGAGACCCAGTACTTC.